Sequencing of this T cell receptor (beta chain) was carried out in a study of cytomegalovirus exposure and HLA in healthy donors. Overall study results and limits: A later analysis found common viral pathogens apparently linked to several of the most significant clusters. Sequencing depth across donors, presence/absence analyses assumed, was roughly uniform.

As to this clone: Its antigen is unidentified.

Germline values: CDR1 MNHEY, CDR2 SMNVEV (reference sequence). V lost 10 bases, J lost 6 bases, and 13 bases lay in between. This CDR3 spans 11 amino acids. PCR amplification relied on 60 Vbeta primers (plus 13 Jbeta primers). Method: immunoSEQ multiplex PCR; TCRdb's copy keeps in-frame clones and lacks some. This sample has 90,000 to 100,000 clones, with 76% found just once. Sequenced material: PBMCs. The V gene is TRBV27, the J gene TRBJ2-7, with D possibly being TRBD2 (6 bases). This TCR came from a man between 35 and 55 years old in good health and CMV-seronegative. The CDR3 DNA follows: TGTGCCATCAAACGGGGGTTCGAGCAGTACTTC. Encoded protein: CAIKRGFEQYF.